These 32 T cell receptor beta chains share one sample of origin, sequenced in a study of blood T cells in healthy people across ages. A J-beta primer mix and a sample-barcoded 5' primer were used in a second PCR of roughly 7 to 12 cycles. TCRdb analysed the 5' RACE reads with MiXCR anew, one entry per CDR3 protein. This sample has hundreds of thousands of distinct CDR3 sequences, with roughly 26% found just once. These data also featured in a second study, about T cells of mothers and their children.

The specimen was blood. The receptors shown here come from a boy between 5 and 17 years old in good health.

As regards this clonotype: This may come from a read error, since a much larger clone is one base off. The genes are TRBV12-3 or TRBV12-4 and TRBJ1-4; possibly TRBD1 for D (5 bases). The CDR3 consists of 14 residues. The CDR3 here is CASSLGQGGEKLSF. The CDR3 DNA is TGTGCCAGCAGTTTAGGGCAGGGAGGCGAAAAACTGTCTTTT.

The rearrangement links TRBV6-1 to TRBJ1-1; no clear D. CDR3 length: 13 residues. The germline CDR1 and CDR2 sequences are MNHNS and SASEGT. V lost 4 bases, J lost 5 bases, and 11 bases lay in between. The CDR3 sequence: CASSGVPTTEAFF. The CDR3 DNA sequence: TGTGCCAGCAGTGGGGTCCCCACGACTGAAGCTTTCTTT.

This clonotype was recorded a few times. The chain links TRBV20-1 to TRBJ2-7, with D perhaps TRBD2 (5 bases). Trimming took off 3 bases at V and 0 bases at J, with 15 bases between the two ends. Germline V gene data show CDR1 as DFQATT and CDR2 as SNEGSKA (reference sequence). The CDR3 is made up of 15 amino acids. The CDR3 sequence is CSARPGLESSYEQYF. The CDR3 DNA follows: TGCAGTGCTAGGCCAGGACTTGAGAGCTCCTACGAGCAGTACTTC.

Concerning this clonotype: Because it lacks the conserved phenylalanine or tryptophan at the end, this CDR3 is likely a read error. In DNA, the CDR3 is TGTGCCAGCAGTTACTCACAGGGACCCAAAAACATTCAGTACCTC. It is translated as CASSYSQGPKNIQYL. The chain has TRBV6-5 and TRBJ2-4, with D tentatively TRBD1 (6 bases). This CDR3 region has 15 residues. CDR1 and CDR2 from the germline V gene are MNHEY and SVGAGI. V was clipped by 0 bases and J by 2 bases, with 8 bases between them.

V gene TRBV7-9 combines with J gene TRBJ2-3; 9 bases agree with TRBD1. J was trimmed by 4 bases and V by 4 bases; bases with no gene match: 3. CDR1 is SEHNR, CDR2 FQNEAQ, per germline (reference sequence). This CDR3 region has 14 residues. The chain's CDR3 is CASSSTGGADTQYF. The CDR3 DNA reads as TGTGCCAGCAGCTCAACAGGGGGCGCAGATACGCAGTATTTT.

This clonotype was observed a handful of times. The chain carries TRBV10-3 and TRBJ2-1; D uncertain. The CDR3 length is 14 residues. CDR1 and CDR2 from the germline V gene are ENHRY and SYGVKD. Trimming stripped 4 bases from V and 6 bases from J, with 13 bases between. In nucleotides, the CDR3 is TGTGCCATCAGTGCGGCCTCTGGTACCAATGAGCAGTTCTTC. Translation gives CAISAASGTNEQFF.

The genes are TRBV18 and TRBJ1-4; 7 nucleotides align to TRBD1. CDR1 and CDR2 (germline): KGHSH, LQKENI. V was clipped by 6 bases and J by 6 bases; unmatched bases: 10. This CDR3 has 15 residues. The CDR3 bases are TGTGCCAGCTCCCTACCGGGACAGCAGCATGAAAAACTGTTTTTT. This encodes CASSLPGQQHEKLFF.

This clonotype was seen many times. V and J are TRBV27 and TRBJ1-5; D is ambiguous. Germline V lookup: CDR1 MNHEY, CDR2 SMNVEV (reference sequence). Trimming stripped 3 bases from V and 2 bases from J, with 8 bases between. The CDR3 spans 14 residues. The CDR3: CASSFGQGNQPQHF. In DNA, the CDR3 is TGTGCCAGCAGTTTTGGGCAGGGCAATCAGCCCCAGCATTTT.

The V call is TRBV12-3 or TRBV12-4, the J call TRBJ1-2, with D possibly matching TRBD1 (6 bases). The CDR3 contains 14 residues. V was shortened by 6 bases and J by 4 bases, with 15 bases between the two germline ends. The CDR3 DNA is TGTGCCAGCAGGGATGGCCGAGGGGGCTATGGCTACACCTTC. Protein sequence: CASRDGRGGYGYTF.

This clonotype was recorded a few times. J is TRBJ2-3 and V is TRBV12-3 or TRBV12-4; 10 nucleotides align to TRBD2. CDR3 length: 13 residues. The CDR3 sequence is CATAGGLTDTQYF. The CDR3 nucleotides are TGTGCGACAGCGGGGGGGCTCACAGATACGCAGTATTTT.

This clonotype was detected a few times. The conserved phenylalanine or tryptophan is not found at the CDR3 terminus, so this likely reflects a read error. The rearrangement uses TRBV12-3 or TRBV12-4 and TRBJ2-7; no clear D gene. Trimming took 3 bases from V and 7 from J, leaving 10 bases between them. The CDR3 loop spans 12 amino acids. CDR3 in amino acids: CASSLSLREQYL. In DNA, the CDR3 is TGTGCCAGCAGTTTGTCCCTACGGGAGCAGTACCTC.

This clonotype was picked up a small number of times. The chain carries TRBV27 and TRBJ2-2; D is ambiguous. Germline V gene data show CDR1 as MNHEY and CDR2 as SMNVEV (reference sequence). The CDR3 totals 16 residues. V lost 2 bases, J lost 0 bases, and 10 bases lay in between. This CDR3 is CASSLVIPTNTGELFF. The CDR3 DNA is TGTGCCAGCAGTTTAGTAATACCCACGAACACCGGGGAGCTGTTTTTT.

This chain connects TRBV20-1 to TRBJ2-7; TRBD1 matches at 7 bases. CDR1 and CDR2 (germline): DFQATT, SNEGSKA (reference sequence). The CDR3 has 13 amino acids. V lost 6 bases to trimming and J lost 2 bases; unmatched junction nucleotides: 7. The CDR3 loop reads CSALDRRTYEQYF. As DNA, the CDR3 is TGCAGTGCGTTGGACAGGCGGACCTACGAGCAGTACTTC.

The J gene is TRBJ2-7, the V gene TRBV20-1; possible D gene TRBD1, 6 bases. The CDR3 contains 13 residues. V was pared by 5 bases and J by 0 bases, with 11 bases between. Germline V CDR1 and CDR2: DFQATT, SNEGSKA (reference sequence). CDR3 amino acids: CSAQQGNSYEQYF. DNA for the CDR3: TGCAGTGCTCAACAGGGAAACTCCTACGAGCAGTACTTC.

With regard to this clonotype: A read error may account for a junction end that differs from germline. The chain carries TRBV12-3 or TRBV12-4 and TRBJ2-5, with TRBD2 matching over 12 bases. The CDR3 totals 16 residues. The CDR3 protein is CAGSLTSGGHQETQYF. DNA for the CDR3: TGTGCCGGCAGTCTTACTAGCGGGGGGCACCAAGAGACCCAGTACTTC.

The chain has TRBV6-1 and TRBJ2-7; TRBD2 matches 7 bases. The germline V gene has CDR1 MNHNS and CDR2 SASEGT. CDR3 length: 16 amino acids. The junction had 12 bases not matched to a gene; V was cut back by 4 bases and J by 3 bases. The CDR3: CASSGGSRDYYYEQYF. The CDR3 bases are TGTGCCAGCAGTGGGGGGAGCCGGGACTACTACTACGAGCAGTACTTC.

This clonotype was observed a handful of times. The chain recombines TRBV6-1 with TRBJ2-5; TRBD1 is a possible D gene (5 bases). The CDR3 extends over 16 amino acids. Germline values: CDR1 MNHNS, CDR2 SASEGT. V lost 6 bases and J lost 2, with 19 bases in between. The CDR3 protein is CASRARRLGQQETQYF. The CDR3, as DNA: TGTGCCAGCAGGGCCCGCCGCCTGGGGCAGCAAGAGACCCAGTACTTC.

Only a few counts were recorded for this clonotype. Here the CDR3 DNA reads TGCGCCAGCAGCCAACCCGCAGGGAAATACGAGCAGTACTTC. Amino acid sequence: CASSQPAGKYEQYF. The V gene is TRBV4-1, the J gene TRBJ2-5; perhaps TRBD1 as D (5 bases). The tail of the sequence fits TRBJ2-7 better, so the J call may be wrong. The CDR3 has 14 amino acids. The germline V gene has CDR1 MGHRA and CDR2 YSYEKL.

This chain joins TRBV5-1 and TRBJ2-7; 10 bases are a match to TRBD2. This CDR3 comprises 16 residues. V lost 4 bases to trimming and J lost 3 bases; unmatched junction nucleotides: 10. The germline V gene has CDR1 SGHRS and CDR2 YFSETQ. The CDR3 coding sequence is TGCGCCAGCAGCATCCACGGAGCGGGGGGGATCTACGAGCAGTACTTC. This encodes CASSIHGAGGIYEQYF.

This clonotype has a handful of counts. One end of the junction varies from germline; a read error may be responsible. The V call is TRBV10-1, the J call TRBJ2-7; 9 positions agree with TRBD1. Germline CDR1 is WNHNN and CDR2 is SYGVQD (reference sequence). The CDR3 covers 14 residues. Here the CDR3 DNA reads TGTGCCAGCAACGATGGACAGGGGATCTACGAGCAGTACTTC. Encoded protein: CASNDGQGIYEQYF.

This chain connects TRBV5-1 to TRBJ2-5; TRBD1 agrees at 7 bases. Germline V gene data show CDR1 as SGHRS and CDR2 as YFSETQ. The CDR3 is made up of 16 amino acids. Germline trimming cut 4 bases from V and 5 bases from J; bases unmatched to any gene: 14. CDR3 in amino acids: CASSAYRGLSLETQYF. For the CDR3, the DNA is TGCGCCAGCAGCGCCTACAGGGGTCTGTCACTTGAGACCCAGTACTTC.

This clonotype was counted only a few times. The chain joins TRBV7-2 to TRBJ2-1, with 10 bases that match TRBD2. The assigned J gene may be wrong: the sequence end matches TRBJ2-7 better. Germline assignment: CDR1 SGHTA and CDR2 FQGNSA. There are 15 residues in the CDR3. CDR3 nucleotides: TGTGCCAGCAGCTTAAGGCTAGCGGGGGAGTACGAGCAGTACTTC. Amino acid sequence: CASSLRLAGEYEQYF.

This sequence joins TRBV4-1 and TRBJ2-1; no reliable D call. With the DNA end fitting TRBJ2-7 better, the J assignment may be wrong. Germline V lookup: CDR1 MGHRA, CDR2 YSYEKL. This CDR3 has 15 amino acids. The CDR3 region has the DNA TGCGCCAGCAGCCAAGTCCATAACAGTTACTACGAGCAGTACTTC. Residues: CASSQVHNSYYEQYF.

This clonotype came up a few times. The chain has TRBV12-3 or TRBV12-4 and TRBJ1-5; 11 bases agree with TRBD1. The trim removed 0 bases at V and 7 bases at J, leaving 5 bases unmatched. The CDR3 sequence is 16 residues long. CDR3 amino acids: CASSLAGQGVRQPQHF. The CDR3 nucleotides read TGTGCCAGCAGTTTAGCGGGACAGGGGGTGAGGCAGCCCCAGCATTTT.

The chain has TRBV13 and TRBJ2-5; 10 bases map to TRBD1. This CDR3 is built from 15 residues. Per germline, CDR1 PRHDT and CDR2 FYEKMQ (reference sequence). V lost 5 bases to trimming and J lost 5 bases; unmatched junction nucleotides: 8. The CDR3 protein is CASSRDRGGFETQYF. The CDR3 nucleotides read TGTGCCAGCAGCCGGGACAGGGGAGGATTCGAGACCCAGTACTTC.

This rearrangement joins TRBV20-1 to TRBJ1-5; no firm D call. The germline V gene encodes CDR1 DFQATT and CDR2 SNEGSKA (reference sequence). Trimming took 6 bases from V and 7 from J, leaving 13 bases between them. The CDR3 loop spans 12 amino acids. In DNA, the CDR3 is TGCAGTGCCGTAAGGTTAGGGCAGCCCCAGCATTTT. Protein: CSAVRLGQPQHF.

This clonotype appeared a few times. V is TRBV2 and J is TRBJ2-5; D is tentatively TRBD1 or TRBD2 (5 bases each). The V end was cut by 9 bases, the J end by 5 bases, with 16 bases between. The CDR3 sequence is 13 residues long. CDR1 is SNHLY, CDR2 FYNNEI, per germline. CDR3: CASYGREIETQYF. The DNA for the CDR3 is TGTGCCAGTTACGGCAGGGAGATTGAGACCCAGTACTTC.

V and J are TRBV29-1 and TRBJ2-7, with 9 bases that match TRBD1. The CDR3 contains 15 residues. Trimming took 2 bases from V and 2 from J; bases not matched to a gene: 7. In germline, CDR1 is SQVTM, CDR2 ANQGSEA. CDR3 amino acids: CSVEPPGQGTYEQYF. The CDR3 DNA reads TGCAGCGTTGAACCCCCGGGACAGGGCACCTACGAGCAGTACTTC.

Comment on this clonotype: Sequence at one end of the junction differs from germline and may be a read error. The chain couples TRBV12-3 or TRBV12-4 to TRBJ2-5; 12 bases align to TRBD2. The closer fit of TRBJ2-1 to the DNA end suggests the J call may be wrong. This CDR3 has 19 residues. The CDR3 DNA sequence: TGTGCCAGCAGTTTAGTAGTGACTAGCGGGGGCCGAGGGTACAATGGGCAGTTCTTC. Translation gives CASSLVVTSGGRGYNGQFF.

The chain links TRBV20-1 to TRBJ2-3; D is unresolved. V lost 6 bases to trimming and J lost 6 bases, with 10 bases between them. Looked up from germline, CDR1 is DFQATT and CDR2 is SNEGSKA (reference sequence). The CDR3 is made up of 11 amino acids. The CDR3 loop is CSAPFPDTQYF. CDR3 in DNA: TGCAGTGCCCCTTTTCCGGATACGCAGTATTTT.

The chain links TRBV12-5 to TRBJ2-1; possibly TRBD2 for D (5 bases). V lost 3 bases and J 0 bases, leaving 15 bases between the germline ends. This CDR3 contains 17 residues. Germline values: CDR1 LGHNT, CDR2 FRNRAP. In DNA, the CDR3 is TGTGCTAGTGGTTTAGGACTGGATTTTAGCTCCTACAATGAGCAGTTCTTC. This gives the protein CASGLGLDFSSYNEQFF.

The sample holds a few counts of this clonotype. The V gene is TRBV4-1, the J gene TRBJ2-7; the D is unclear. V lost 3 bases, J lost 5 bases, and 17 bases lay in between. CDR1 and CDR2 (germline): MGHRA, YSYEKL. The CDR3 runs to 15 residues. CDR3 DNA sequence: TGCGCCAGCAGCCAGATTGGCAGCGCCGAGGACGAGCAGTACTTC. Protein sequence: CASSQIGSAEDEQYF.